The 22 T cell receptor beta chains listed next were all sequenced from one sample in a study of molecular identifiers for immune sequencing clone quantification. TCRdb reprocessed the PCR reads via MiXCR and lists one record per CDR3 protein. The repertoire has some 89,000 distinct CDR3 sequences, 20% to 25% of them found once; the top ten carry around 1%. The sequenced material came from naive CD8+ T cells from blood, with Jurkat cell RNA spiked in. Subset in this sample: FACS-sorted CD8+CD4-CCR7+CD45RA+ naive T cells. These receptors originate from a human donor in good health. Some libraries in this study had Jurkat cell RNA spiked in.

This clonotype came up many times. The J gene is TRBJ2-7, the V gene TRBV5-4; 8 bases are shared with TRBD2. Germline loops: CDR1 SGHNT, CDR2 YYREEE (reference sequence). This CDR3 has 15 amino acids. V was clipped by 0 bases and J by 5 bases; unmatched bases: 7. The CDR3, as DNA: TGTGCCAGCAGCTTGGTAGGAGCGGGAGCCCACGAGCAGTACTTC. This gives the protein CASSLVGAGAHEQYF. The full variable domain, rest sourced from reference TRBV5-4 and TRBJ2-7, is ETGVTQSPTHLIKTRGQQVTLRCSSQSGHNTVSWYQQALGQGPQFIFQYYREEENGRGNFPPRFSGLQFPNYSSELNVNALELDDSALYLCASSLVGAGAHEQYFGPGTRLTVT.

This chain uses TRBV9 with TRBJ1-1; no definite D call. Germline CDR1 is SGDLS and CDR2 is YYNGEE. The V and J ends lost 3 bases and 4 bases respectively, with 10 bases between them. The CDR3 has 13 amino acids. CDR3 protein: CASSAGGSTEAFF. The CDR3 DNA is TGTGCCAGCAGCGCTGGTGGTTCCACTGAAGCTTTCTTT.

Notes on this clonotype: This clone may be a read error of a much larger clone one base away. The chain joins TRBV27 to TRBJ1-1, with 10 bases matching TRBD1. Germline V gives CDR1 MNHEY, CDR2 SMNVEV (reference sequence). The CDR3 spans 22 residues. The V and J ends lost 5 bases and 1 base, in that order; junction bases with no gene match: 25. The CDR3 spells CASSTNAHAFAGTGARNTEAFF. The CDR3 nucleotides read TGTGCCAGCAGTACGAACGCCCATGCATTCGCCGGGACAGGGGCGAGGAACACTGAAGCTTTCTTT.

This clonotype was picked up one time. Being one base from a much bigger clone, this may be a read error. The chain employs TRBV14 and TRBJ1-5, with D uncertain. Germline V gene data show CDR1 as SGHDN and CDR2 as FVKESK. The CDR3 sequence is 16 residues long. The germline V and J ends were trimmed by 8 bases and 3 bases, with 20 bases remaining between them. CDR3 nucleotide sequence: TGTGCCAGCGGCCCAAGGGCCGTCGAGCACAATCAGCCCCAGCATTTT. This codes for CASGPRAVEHNQPQHF.

In this sample, this clonotype turned up a few times. This chain links TRBV29-1 with TRBJ2-7, with 7 bases that match TRBD1. This CDR3 comprises 14 residues. CDR1 is SQVTM, CDR2 ANQGSEA, per germline. V lost 6 bases and J lost 0; bases outside the gene matches: 8. Here the CDR3 reads CSVDGQESSYEQYF. CDR3 bases: TGCAGCGTCGACGGACAGGAAAGCTCCTACGAGCAGTACTTC.

In its sample, this clonotype was seen many times. This chain joins TRBV7-9 and TRBJ2-3; 7 positions agree with TRBD2. CDR3 size: 17 residues. CDR1 SEHNR and CDR2 FQNEAQ come from the germline V gene (reference sequence). The ends lost 1 base at V and 0 bases at J; junction bases unmatched: 7. The CDR3, as DNA: TGTGCCAGCAGCTTAGAGGGGCTAGCGGATAGCACAGATACGCAGTATTTT. Its protein is CASSLEGLADSTDTQYF.

There are many counts of this clonotype. The rearrangement uses TRBV6-5 and TRBJ1-4; TRBD1 agrees at 7 bases. The CDR3 consists of 15 residues. The J segment lost 8 bases and the V segment lost 4 bases, leaving 10 bases of the junction unmatched. The germline V gene has CDR1 MNHEY and CDR2 SVGAGI. CDR3 amino acids: CASSSLQGIGEKLFF. The CDR3 nucleotides read TGTGCCAGCAGTTCCCTACAGGGGATAGGGGAAAAACTGTTTTTT.

This clonotype was picked up a small number of times. The chain links TRBV24-1 to TRBJ2-2; 7 positions match TRBD1. Germline CDR1 KGHDR, CDR2 SFDVKD. The CDR3 loop spans 12 amino acids. The V and J ends lost 9 bases and 5 bases, in that order; junction bases with no gene match: 2. The CDR3 DNA reads TGTGCCACCCAACAGGGGACCGGGGAGCTGTTTTTT. The encoded protein is CATQQGTGELFF.

This clonotype was counted a few times. The chain has TRBV28 and TRBJ2-7; D may match TRBD1 or TRBD2 (6 bases each). Looked up from germline, CDR1 is MDHEN and CDR2 is SYDVKM. Trimming removed 5 bases at V and 0 bases at J, with 17 bases between. The CDR3 extends over 16 amino acids. The CDR3 DNA follows: TGTGCCAGCAGTCCACGAGGAGGGGGAAGCTCCTACGAGCAGTACTTC. This sequence encodes CASSPRGGGSSYEQYF.

The chain couples TRBV7-9 to TRBJ1-4, with D unclear. This CDR3 is built from 15 residues. Trimming removed 4 bases at V and 0 bases at J, with 9 bases between. Germline V gene data show CDR1 as SEHNR and CDR2 as FQNEAQ (reference sequence). The CDR3 coding sequence is TGTGCCAGCAGCTCAATGCAGGCAACTAATGAAAAACTGTTTTTT. It specifies CASSSMQATNEKLFF.

This clonotype was picked up many times. The chain uses TRBV2 and TRBJ2-1; D ambiguous. Deletions cut 9 bases from V and 1 base from J, with 13 bases between. Germline V gene lookup returns CDR1 SNHLY and CDR2 FYNNEI. The CDR3 runs to 14 residues. CDR3 in amino acids: CASSLAESYNEQFF. In DNA, the CDR3 is TGTGCCAGTTCCCTGGCGGAGTCCTACAATGAGCAGTTCTTC. The entire variable domain, with the rest obtained from reference TRBV2 and TRBJ2-1, is as follows: EPEVTQTPSHQVTQMGQEVILRCVPISNHLYFYWYRQILGQKVEFLVSFYNNEISEKSEIFDDQFSVERPDGSNFTLKIRSTKLEDSAMYFCASSLAESYNEQFFGPGTRLTVL.

At least ten counts were recorded for this clonotype. The rearrangement uses TRBV4-1 and TRBJ1-2; D may be TRBD1 (5 bases). Trimming pared 0 bases from V and 0 bases from J, leaving 8 bases between. CDR1 is MGHRA and CDR2 is YSYEKL in the germline V gene. This CDR3 has 15 residues. DNA for the CDR3: TGCGCCAGCAGCCAAGATAAGACAGCTAACTATGGCTACACCTTC. Encoded protein: CASSQDKTANYGYTF.

The chain couples TRBV2 to TRBJ1-5; D is perhaps TRBD1 (6 bases). The CDR3 is 15 amino acids. Germline CDR1 is SNHLY and CDR2 is FYNNEI. The V end was cut by 3 bases, the J end by 0 bases, with 9 bases between. CDR3 sequence (DNA): TGTGCCAGCAGTGAGACAGGCTATAGCAATCAGCCCCAGCATTTT. This codes for CASSETGYSNQPQHF.

This clonotype was found many times. This chain uses TRBV4-3 with TRBJ2-7; 8 bases align to TRBD2. V lost 1 base and J lost 1; bases outside the gene matches: 6. This CDR3 is built from 16 residues. Germline lookup yields CDR1 LGHNA and CDR2 YSLEER. The CDR3 reads CASSQGLSGSSYEQYF. In DNA, the CDR3 is TGCGCCAGCAGCCAAGGACTAAGCGGGAGTTCCTACGAGCAGTACTTC.

This chain connects TRBV6-2 or TRBV6-3 to TRBJ2-1, with 7 nucleotides matching TRBD2. Germline V gene sequence: CDR1 MNHEY, CDR2 SVGEGT. This CDR3 has 15 amino acids. The J segment lost 10 bases and the V segment lost 0 bases, leaving 9 bases of the junction unmatched. CDR3 protein: CASSYSGGLAEEQFF. For the CDR3, the DNA is TGTGCCAGCAGTTACTCGGGGGGGTTAGCAGAGGAGCAGTTCTTC.

The genes are TRBV24-1 and TRBJ2-3; D may be TRBD1 (6 bases). The V end was cut by 4 bases, the J end by 3 bases, with 22 bases between. The CDR3 spans 18 residues. Germline V gene data show CDR1 as KGHDR and CDR2 as SFDVKD. The CDR3 coding sequence is TGTGCCACCAGTGACCCCACTACAGGGACCTATAGTACAGATACGCAGTATTTT. Its protein is CATSDPTTGTYSTDTQYF.

This clonotype was counted many times. CDR3 amino acids: CASSQDLNTEAFF. The CDR3 DNA is TGCGCCAGCAGCCAAGACCTGAACACTGAAGCTTTCTTT. The chain couples TRBV4-3 to TRBJ1-1; D is unclear. The V and J ends lost 0 bases and 0 bases respectively, with 2 bases between them. The CDR3 is 13 residues long. Germline CDR1 is LGHNA and CDR2 is YSLEER.

This clonotype was recorded many times. CDR3 coding DNA: TGTGCCTGGAGTTACAGCAGCTCCTACGAGCAGTACTTC. This gives the protein CAWSYSSSYEQYF. The chain employs TRBV30 and TRBJ2-7; no firm D call. The germline V gene has CDR1 GTSNPN and CDR2 SVGIG (reference sequence). The germline V and J ends were trimmed by 2 bases and 0 bases, with 8 bases remaining between them. CDR3 length: 13 residues.

There are many counts of this clonotype. The chain is built from TRBV19 and TRBJ1-1; D remains ambiguous. The V gene lost 6 bases and the J gene lost 1 base, with 9 bases spanning the gap. The CDR3 is 13 amino acids. Germline loops: CDR1 LNHDA, CDR2 SQIVND (reference sequence). The CDR3 reads CASSQEWNTEAFF. For the CDR3, the DNA is TGTGCCAGTAGCCAGGAGTGGAACACTGAAGCTTTCTTT. Full variable domain (rest looked up from reference TRBV19 and TRBJ1-1): DGGITQSPKYLFRKEGQNVTLSCEQNLNHDAMYWYRQDPGQGLRLIYYSQIVNDFQKGDIAEGYSVSREKKESFPLTVTSAQKNPTAFYLCASSQEWNTEAFFGQGTRLTVV.

This clonotype was counted ten times or more. J is TRBJ2-4 and V is TRBV3-1; TRBD1 matches 9 bases. CDR3 length: 17 amino acids. J gave up 9 bases and V 1 base, and 13 bases lay outside the gene matches. Germline V gene lookup returns CDR1 LGHDT and CDR2 YNNKEL (reference sequence). CDR3 DNA: TGTGCCAGCAGCCAAGCCTCAGCCGGGACAGGGCCCCCCATTCAGTACTTC. It translates to CASSQASAGTGPPIQYF.

Many counts were recorded for this clonotype. This chain connects TRBV6-5 to TRBJ1-2; D is perhaps TRBD1 (5 bases). Looked up from germline, CDR1 is MNHEY and CDR2 is SVGAGI. Trimming shortened V by 8 bases and J by 0 bases, and 13 bases separated the two germline ends. The CDR3 covers 14 residues. The chain's CDR3 is CASGSQQANYGYTF. In DNA form, the CDR3 reads TGTGCCAGCGGCTCCCAACAGGCTAACTATGGCTACACCTTC.

This clonotype was detected many times. V is TRBV11-2 and J is TRBJ2-1; no reliable D call. The CDR3 loop spans 17 amino acids. The V gene lost 0 bases and the J gene lost 0 bases, with 12 bases spanning the gap. From germline, CDR1 is SGHAT and CDR2 FQNNGV. CDR3 DNA: TGTGCCAGCAGCTTAGATAGTTACTCGAGCTCCTACAATGAGCAGTTCTTC. This translates into CASSLDSYSSSYNEQFF.